This T cell receptor (beta chain) was sequenced during a study of cytomegalovirus exposure and HLA in healthy donors. The donors were part of the validation cohort of roughly 130 subjects. That cohort was separate from the first cohort, which comprised under 750 subjects. Germline-derived CDR1 and CDR2 are SGHDT and YYEEEE. The CDR3 has 16 amino acids. V was pared by 1 base and J by 0 bases, with 3 bases of the junction left unmatched. TCRdb keeps only in-frame clones here, not all; method: immunoSEQ multiplex PCR. This sample has 57,000 or so clones, with 95% to 96% found just once. The sequenced material came from PBMCs. The sequence was obtained from a young man in good health and CMV-seronegative. The chain recombines TRBV5-6 with TRBJ1-5, with 8 positions matching TRBD1. In DNA, the CDR3 is TGTGCCAGCAGCTTGTGGGGGACAGGTAGCAATCAGCCCCAGCATTTT. Protein: CASSLWGTGSNQPQHF.